These T cell receptor beta chains were read from a single sample in a study of T cells after yellow fever vaccination. TCRdb re-called the 5' RACE reads through MiXCR, storing one row per CDR3 protein. The data contain 350,000 to 450,000 distinct CDR3 sequences, more than 5.5% of them seen just once; the ten biggest clones take up approximately 15%. The material was PBMCs, obtained 5 days after the yellow fever booster vaccination. These receptors originate from a man younger than 40 who received the YFV17D yellow fever vaccine. CDR3s include the opening cysteine and the closing phenylalanine or tryptophan. Clone size, where shown, is once, few, many, or a class for clones that have expanded.

clone_size v_call cdr3_aa
few TRBV20-1 CSARTGIWDEQFF
many TRBV6-6 CATQQGFPYEQYF
many TRBV12-5 CASGTGQGEAFF
NA TRBV20-1 CSASPHNEQFF
NA TRBV5-6 CASRPSGTPLTGELFF
many TRBV7-6 CASSLSARANTGELFF
many TRBV10-3 CAISGTGRDTQYF
few TRBV20-1 CSARQGMNTEAFF
few TRBV7-2 CASRKQANQPQHF
few TRBV27 CASTLSSGFTGELFF
few TRBV5-1 CASSLDLGANTEAFF
many TRBV4-2 CASSQDGAPDTQYF
many TRBV5-1 CASSSRPGGDTEAFF
many TRBV18 CASSPSGGETLSSYNEQFF
NA TRBV7-2 CASSVGTSGTYNEQFF
many TRBV5-1 CASSQETMNTEAFF
few TRBV19 CASTRTAGELFF
NA TRBV23-1 CASSLNRARRPQHF
NA TRBV7-9 CASSLKRSGTGELFF
many TRBV20-1 CSGVAGGLGTQYF
NA TRBV9 CASSVVGRTGELFF
few TRBV3-1 CASSQDTGRGYTF
many TRBV29-1 CSVVGLPLSYNEQFF
many TRBV29-1 CSARLATGRGNEQFF
NA TRBV5-1 CASSIHPDRGGNTEAFF
few TRBV5-1 CASRDRLGDQSSYEQYF
few TRBV24-1 CATSDPGEGAEAFF
NA TRBV7-2 CASRPASGTEETQYF
many TRBV28 CASSPALVSYNEQFF
many TRBV4-3 CASANLGTGELFF
NA TRBV5-4 CASRAGDYRETQYF
NA TRBV20-1 CRGCSRSGRAYYEQYF
NA TRBV20-1 CSSDILAKNIQYF
many TRBV6-1 CASSAVLEEDEKLFF
few TRBV20-1 CSARGLNTEAFF
few TRBV20-1 CSAIDPSGGLNEQFF
NA TRBV11-2 CASSLGPTYYEQYF
NA TRBV7-8 CASSAPGGGQPQHF
many TRBV12-3/TRBV12-4 CASSFTQGGSYEQYF
few TRBV12-3/TRBV12-4 CASSLVLGTRETQYF
few TRBV18 CASSHRTGAETQYF
NA TRBV9 CASSSEGGYTF
NA TRBV9 CASSVPASHADTQYF